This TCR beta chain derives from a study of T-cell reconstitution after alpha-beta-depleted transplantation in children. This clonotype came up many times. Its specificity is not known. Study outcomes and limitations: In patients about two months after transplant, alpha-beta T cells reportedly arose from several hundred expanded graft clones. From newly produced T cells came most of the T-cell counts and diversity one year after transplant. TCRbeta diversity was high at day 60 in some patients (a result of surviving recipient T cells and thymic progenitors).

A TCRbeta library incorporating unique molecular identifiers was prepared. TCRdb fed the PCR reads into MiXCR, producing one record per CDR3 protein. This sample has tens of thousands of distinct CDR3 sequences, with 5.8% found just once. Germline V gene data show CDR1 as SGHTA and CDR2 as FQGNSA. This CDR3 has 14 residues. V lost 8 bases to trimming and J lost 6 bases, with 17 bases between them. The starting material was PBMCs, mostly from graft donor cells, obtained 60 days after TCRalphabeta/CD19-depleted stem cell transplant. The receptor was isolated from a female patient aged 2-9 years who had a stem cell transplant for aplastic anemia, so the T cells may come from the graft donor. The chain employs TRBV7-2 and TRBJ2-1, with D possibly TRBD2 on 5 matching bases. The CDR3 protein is CASRNGVRSNEQFF. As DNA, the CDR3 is TGTGCCAGCCGTAACGGGGTAAGGAGCAATGAGCAGTTCTTC.